The 3 T cell receptor beta chains reported below all come from one sample, sequenced in a study of radiation and T cells in renal cell carcinoma (dated by TCRdb to 2019 to 2021). Sample time point, as interpreted from the label and publication: baseline pretreatment blood. What this sample's treatment or condition label stands for: 15 Gy SBRT to primary tumor, nephrectomy 4 weeks later. Libraries were made using the immunoSEQ multiplex PCR assay. In its TCRdb copy, this immuneACCESS table keeps in-frame sequences only and misses some clones. Where compared with another copy, unresolved V genes explain less than half of these, and the others have no known cause. This sample gives approximately 110,000 clones in total; approximately 78% of them show up just once. Under 4% of the sample goes to the ten largest clones. The sample was blood, taken from a patient whose treatment included radiotherapy and nephrectomy. These receptors were taken from a woman aged 55-70 years with renal cell carcinoma.

The chain carries TRBV6-6 and TRBJ1-1; D ambiguous. CDR1 is MNHNY, CDR2 SVGAGI, per germline (reference sequence). The CDR3 totals 14 residues. Trimming took 3 bases from V and 5 from J, leaving 13 bases between them. This CDR3 is CASSYSGDRTEAFF. The CDR3 bases are TGTGCCAGCAGTTATTCCGGCGATAGGACTGAAGCTTTCTTT.

The chain has TRBV19 and TRBJ1-1; possibly TRBD1 for D (6 bases). The germline V and J ends were trimmed by 5 bases and 2 bases, with 12 bases remaining between them. The CDR3 sequence is 14 residues long. Germline-derived CDR1 and CDR2 are LNHDA and SQIVND (reference sequence). CDR3 nucleotide sequence: TGTGCCAGTAGTTCCGGGACACAAAACACTGAAGCTTTCTTT. Amino acid sequence: CASSSGTQNTEAFF.

The chain joins TRBV18 to TRBJ2-3; D gene ambiguous. Germline CDR1 and CDR2: KGHSH and LQKENI. The V end lost 5 bases, the J end lost 4 bases, and 7 bases lay between the germline ends. The CDR3 has 12 residues. The CDR3 coding sequence is TGTGCCAGCTCAACCTACTCAGATACGCAGTATTTT. This gives the protein CASSTYSDTQYF.